This T cell receptor beta chain was retrieved from a study of blood T cell repertoires in COVID-19. Using immunoSEQ multiplex PCR, the repertoire was profiled, and TCRdb retains in-frame clones only, with some absent. The profile shows approximately 240,000 clones, around nine tenths of them singletons. This TCR was sampled from a woman between 18 and 29 years old who had recovered from COVID-19. Sequenced input: peripheral blood.

The CDR3: CATSREGRAKETQYF. The CDR3 nucleotides are TGTGCCACCAGCAGAGAAGGGAGGGCAAAAGAGACCCAGTACTTC. V and J are TRBV15 and TRBJ2-5; 7 nucleotides line up with TRBD2. Germline trimming cut 0 bases from V and 3 bases from J; bases unmatched to any gene: 4. In germline, CDR1 is LNHNV, CDR2 YYDKDF (reference sequence). This CDR3 region has 15 residues.